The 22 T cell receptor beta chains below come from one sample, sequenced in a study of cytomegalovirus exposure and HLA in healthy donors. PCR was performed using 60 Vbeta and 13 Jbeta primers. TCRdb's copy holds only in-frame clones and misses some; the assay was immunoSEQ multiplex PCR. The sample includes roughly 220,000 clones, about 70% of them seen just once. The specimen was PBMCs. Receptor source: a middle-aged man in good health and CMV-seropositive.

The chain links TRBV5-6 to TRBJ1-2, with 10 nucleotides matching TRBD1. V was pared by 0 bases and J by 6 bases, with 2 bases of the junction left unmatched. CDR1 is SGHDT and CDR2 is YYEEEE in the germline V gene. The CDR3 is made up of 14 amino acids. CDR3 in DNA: TGTGCCAGCAGCTTGGCCGGGACAGGGGATGGCTACACCTTC. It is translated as CASSLAGTGDGYTF.

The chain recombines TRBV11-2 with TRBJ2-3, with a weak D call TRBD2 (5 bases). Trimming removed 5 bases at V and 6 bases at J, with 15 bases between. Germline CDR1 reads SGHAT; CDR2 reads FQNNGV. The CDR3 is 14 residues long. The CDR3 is CASSHPPAGDTQYF. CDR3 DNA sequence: TGTGCCAGCAGCCACCCCCCGGCGGGTGATACGCAGTATTTT.

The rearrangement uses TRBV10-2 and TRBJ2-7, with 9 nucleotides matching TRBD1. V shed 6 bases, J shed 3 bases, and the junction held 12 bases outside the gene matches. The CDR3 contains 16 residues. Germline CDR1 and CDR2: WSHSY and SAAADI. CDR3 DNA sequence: TGCGCCAGCAGGGGACCGGGACAGGGATTATTCTACGAGCAGTACTTC. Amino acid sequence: CASRGPGQGLFYEQYF.

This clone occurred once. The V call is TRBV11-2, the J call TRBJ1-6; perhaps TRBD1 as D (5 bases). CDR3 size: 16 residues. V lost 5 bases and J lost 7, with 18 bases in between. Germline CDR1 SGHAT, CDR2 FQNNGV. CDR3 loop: CASSPATGPWNSPLHF. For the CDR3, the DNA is TGTGCCAGCAGCCCGGCAACAGGCCCCTGGAATTCACCCCTCCACTTT.

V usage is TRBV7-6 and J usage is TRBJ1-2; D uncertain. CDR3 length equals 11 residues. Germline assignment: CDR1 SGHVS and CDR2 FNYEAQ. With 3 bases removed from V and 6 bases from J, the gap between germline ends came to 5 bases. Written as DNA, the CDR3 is TGTGCCAGCAGCTTCGGGGATGGCTACACCTTC. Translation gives CASSFGDGYTF. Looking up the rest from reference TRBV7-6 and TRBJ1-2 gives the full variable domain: GAGVSQSPRYKVTKRGQDVALRCDPISGHVSLYWYRQALGQGPEFLTYFNYEAQQDKSGLPNDRFSAERPEGSISTLTIQRTEQRDSAMYRCASSFGDGYTFGSGTRLTVV.

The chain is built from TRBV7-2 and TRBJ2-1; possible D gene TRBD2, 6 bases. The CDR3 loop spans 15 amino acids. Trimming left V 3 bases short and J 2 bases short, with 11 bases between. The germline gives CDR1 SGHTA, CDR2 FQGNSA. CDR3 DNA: TGTGCCAGCAGCTTTAGGTGGGGGGCCTACAATGAGCAGTTCTTC. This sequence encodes CASSFRWGAYNEQFF.

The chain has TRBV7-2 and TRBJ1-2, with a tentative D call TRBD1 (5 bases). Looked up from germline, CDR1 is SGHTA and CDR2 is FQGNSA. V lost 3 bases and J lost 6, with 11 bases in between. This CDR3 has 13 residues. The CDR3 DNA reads TGTGCCAGCAGCTTGGAGCAGGGTCATGGCTACACCTTC. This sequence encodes CASSLEQGHGYTF.

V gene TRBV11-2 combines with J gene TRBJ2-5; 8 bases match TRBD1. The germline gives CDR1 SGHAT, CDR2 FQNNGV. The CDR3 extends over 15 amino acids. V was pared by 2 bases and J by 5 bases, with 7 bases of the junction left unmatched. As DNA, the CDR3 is TGTGCCAGCAGCTTATCAGGGGGCTTATATGAGACCCAGTACTTC. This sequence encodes CASSLSGGLYETQYF.

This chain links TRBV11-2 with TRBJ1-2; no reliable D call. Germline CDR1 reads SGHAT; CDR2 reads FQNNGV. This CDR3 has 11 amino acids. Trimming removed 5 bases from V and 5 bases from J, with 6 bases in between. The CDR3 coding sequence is TGTGCCAGCAGCCCGGGGTATGGCTACACCTTC. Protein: CASSPGYGYTF. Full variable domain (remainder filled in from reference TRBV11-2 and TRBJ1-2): EAGVAQSPRYKIIEKRQSVAFWCNPISGHATLYWYQQILGQGPKLLIQFQNNGVVDDSQLPKDRFSAERLKGVDSTLKIQPAKLEDSAVYLCASSPGYGYTFGSGTRLTVV.

Here the CDR3 reads CASSHHGLAGTYNEQFF. The CDR3 DNA reads as TGCGCCAGCAGCCACCACGGACTAGCGGGGACCTACAATGAGCAGTTCTTC. This chain joins TRBV4-3 and TRBJ2-1; the match to TRBD2 covers 12 bases. Germline V lookup: CDR1 LGHNA, CDR2 YSLEER. After removal of 3 bases from V and 2 bases from J, the junction contained 5 bases not matched to a gene. This CDR3 has 17 residues.

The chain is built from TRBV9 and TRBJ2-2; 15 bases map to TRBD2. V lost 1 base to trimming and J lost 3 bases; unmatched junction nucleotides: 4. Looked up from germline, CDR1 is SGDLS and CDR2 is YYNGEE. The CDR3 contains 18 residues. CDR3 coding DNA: TGTGCCAGCAGCGTATGGGGGACTAGCGGGGGGTACACCGGGGAGCTGTTTTTT. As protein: CASSVWGTSGGYTGELFF.

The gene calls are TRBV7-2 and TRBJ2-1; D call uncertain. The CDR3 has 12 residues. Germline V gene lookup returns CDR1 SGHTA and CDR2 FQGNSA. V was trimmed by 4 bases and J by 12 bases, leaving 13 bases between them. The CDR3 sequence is CASSSDGPSQFF. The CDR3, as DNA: TGTGCCAGCAGCTCTGATGGCCCTTCGCAGTTCTTC.

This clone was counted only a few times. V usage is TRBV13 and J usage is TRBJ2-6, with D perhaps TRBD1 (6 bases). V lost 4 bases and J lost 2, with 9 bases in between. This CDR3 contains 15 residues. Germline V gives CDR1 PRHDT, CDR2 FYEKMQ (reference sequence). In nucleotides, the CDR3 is TGTGCCAGCAGCTCAACAGGGCCTGGGGCCAACGTCCTGACTTTC. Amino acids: CASSSTGPGANVLTF.

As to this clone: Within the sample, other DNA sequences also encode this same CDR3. Here the CDR3 reads CASSLQGNEKLFF. The CDR3 DNA sequence: TGTGCCAGCAGCCTACAGGGGAATGAAAAACTGTTTTTT. The V call is TRBV5-4, the J call TRBJ1-4; TRBD1 agrees at 7 bases. The CDR3 covers 13 residues. Trimming took 4 bases from V and 5 from J; bases not matched to a gene: 2. Germline V gene lookup returns CDR1 SGHNT and CDR2 YYREEE (reference sequence).

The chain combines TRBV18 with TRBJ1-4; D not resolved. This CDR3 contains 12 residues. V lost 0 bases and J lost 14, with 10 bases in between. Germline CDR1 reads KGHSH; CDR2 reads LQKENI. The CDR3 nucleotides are TGTGCCAGCTCACCACCAGAAGGTAGCCTGTTTTTT. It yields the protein CASSPPEGSLFF.

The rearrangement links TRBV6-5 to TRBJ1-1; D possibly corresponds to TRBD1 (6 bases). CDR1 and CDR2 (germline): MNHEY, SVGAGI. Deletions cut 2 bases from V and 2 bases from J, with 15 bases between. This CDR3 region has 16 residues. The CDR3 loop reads CASSYVGGGGNTEAFF. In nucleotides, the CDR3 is TGTGCCAGCAGTTACGTCGGTGGGGGCGGCAACACTGAAGCTTTCTTT.

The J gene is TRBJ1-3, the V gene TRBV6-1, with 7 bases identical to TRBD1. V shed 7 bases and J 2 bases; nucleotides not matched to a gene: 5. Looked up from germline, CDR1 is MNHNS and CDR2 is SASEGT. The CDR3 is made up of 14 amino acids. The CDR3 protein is CASNRGLAGNTIYF. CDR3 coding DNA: TGTGCCAGCAACAGGGGCCTTGCTGGAAACACCATATATTTT.

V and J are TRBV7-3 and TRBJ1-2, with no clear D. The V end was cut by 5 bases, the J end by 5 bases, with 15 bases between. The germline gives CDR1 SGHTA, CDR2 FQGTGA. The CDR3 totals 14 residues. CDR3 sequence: CASSQDGGVYGYTF. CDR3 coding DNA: TGTGCCAGCAGCCAAGATGGCGGCGTGTATGGCTACACCTTC.

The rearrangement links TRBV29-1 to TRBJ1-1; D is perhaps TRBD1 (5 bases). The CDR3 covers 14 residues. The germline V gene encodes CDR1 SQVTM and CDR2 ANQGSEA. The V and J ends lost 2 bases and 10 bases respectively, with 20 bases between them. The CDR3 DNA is TGCAGCGTTGAATTGGCCCAGGGCCCCTTAGGAGCTTTCTTT. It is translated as CSVELAQGPLGAFF.

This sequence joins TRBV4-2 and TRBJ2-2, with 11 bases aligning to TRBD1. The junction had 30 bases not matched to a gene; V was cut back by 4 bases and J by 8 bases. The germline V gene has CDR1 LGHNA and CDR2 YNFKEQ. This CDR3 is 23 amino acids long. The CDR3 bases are TGTGCCAGCAGCCTAGTAGGTCGACACCCCGGGACAGGGGGAAAGGTCACGCCAGGGGAGCTGTTTTTT. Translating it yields CASSLVGRHPGTGGKVTPGELFF.

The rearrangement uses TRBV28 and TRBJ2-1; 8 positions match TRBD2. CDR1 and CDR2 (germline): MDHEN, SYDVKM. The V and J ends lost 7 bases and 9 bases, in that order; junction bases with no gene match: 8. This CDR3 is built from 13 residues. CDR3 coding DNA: TGTGCCAGCAACCGGGGGGGGTTTGGTGAGCAGTTCTTC. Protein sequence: CASNRGGFGEQFF.

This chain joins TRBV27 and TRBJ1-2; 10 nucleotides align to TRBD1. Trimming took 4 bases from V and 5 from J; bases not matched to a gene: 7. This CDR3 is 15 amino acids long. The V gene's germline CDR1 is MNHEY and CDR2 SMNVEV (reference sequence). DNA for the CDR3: TGTGCCAGCAGTTCCGACAGGGGGCCGGGGTATGGCTACACCTTC. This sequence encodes CASSSDRGPGYGYTF.